The clone carrying this TCR beta chain appeared a few times. The data originate from a study of early T cells in non-severe SARS-CoV-2 infection. For the study at large: The authors sequenced bulk RNA from unsorted whole blood, leaving chains unpaired.

The protocol attached unique molecular identifiers to individual cDNA molecules. Using its own MiXCR run on the 5' RACE reads, TCRdb lists one record per CDR3 protein. The sample holds tens of thousands of distinct CDR3 sequences, around a tenth seen once. The CDR3 has 16 residues. This TCR derives from an adult who was a healthcare worker with PCR-confirmed SARS-CoV-2 infection or an uninfected control (not recorded which). Specimen: whole blood. The chain has TRBV12-2 and TRBJ2-1. TRBV12-2 is an annotated pseudogene. CDR3 sequence (DNA): TGTGCAAGTCGCTTAGCGCGGCCGGCGTCCTACAATGAGCAGTTCTTC. Protein sequence: CASRLARPASYNEQFF.